The 9 T cell receptor beta chains presented below share a single source sample, sequenced in a study of vaccination and CD4 T cells after COVID-19. These receptors lack a known antigen. Treatment: approximately 10-day PBMC culture with coronavirus spike peptide pools or control peptides (ViraFEST assay). An Oncomine TCR Beta short-read assay was used to sequence the DNA from cultured CD4+ T cells. TCRdb recomputed calls from the PCR reads with MiXCR, one row per CDR3 protein. There are some 12,000 distinct CDR3 sequences in the sample; 43% occur only once, and roughly 22% lies in the top ten. Sequencing was done on a sample of CD4+ T cells from blood, cultured in vitro. These receptors came from a human donor who had recovered from COVID-19.

This clonotype came up a few times. This chain joins TRBV7-6 and TRBJ2-5; D perhaps matches TRBD1 (5 bases). Between the trimmed V and J ends, which lost 2 bases and 0 bases, there was a span of 10 bases. The CDR3 loop spans 15 amino acids. Germline-derived CDR1 and CDR2 are SGHVS and FNYEAQ. CDR3 nucleotides: TGTGCCAGCAGCTTAACTTCAGGGTACCAAGAGACCCAGTACTTC. It is translated as CASSLTSGYQETQYF.

This clonotype appeared a few times. The chain uses TRBV19 and TRBJ1-1; D unresolved. The length of the CDR3 is 12 residues. Trimming removed 6 bases at V and 2 bases at J, with 7 bases between. Germline CDR1 and CDR2: LNHDA and SQIVND (reference sequence). The chain's CDR3 is CASRGTNTEAFF. In DNA form, the CDR3 reads TGTGCCAGTAGGGGCACCAACACTGAAGCTTTCTTT.

The chain uses TRBV4-1 and TRBJ1-1, with a tentative D call TRBD1 (5 bases). This CDR3 is built from 17 residues. Trimming removed 0 bases at V and 0 bases at J, with 14 bases between. The germline V gene encodes CDR1 MGHRA and CDR2 YSYEKL. CDR3 amino acids: CASSQDSTGLLNTEAFF. The CDR3 DNA is TGCGCCAGCAGCCAAGATTCTACGGGACTTTTGAACACTGAAGCTTTCTTT.

This clonotype was counted between two and nine times. The chain recombines TRBV6-5 with TRBJ2-7; the D gene is possibly TRBD1 (5 bases). V lost 4 bases and J lost 3, with 16 bases in between. Per the germline V gene, CDR1 is MNHEY and CDR2 is SVGAGI. The CDR3 is 15 residues long. The chain's CDR3 is CASSSRRDSLYEQYF. CDR3 DNA sequence: TGTGCCAGCAGTTCCAGGCGTGACAGCCTCTACGAGCAGTACTTC.

The chain recombines TRBV28 with TRBJ2-6; perhaps D is TRBD1 or TRBD2 (6 bases each). This CDR3 has 12 residues. Germline V gene data show CDR1 as MDHEN and CDR2 as SYDVKM. V was shortened by 4 bases and J by 15 bases, with 13 bases between the two germline ends. The CDR3 region is CASSSLGGRLTF. For the CDR3, the DNA is TGTGCCAGCAGTTCATTGGGGGGCCGCCTGACTTTC.

This clonotype was counted only a few times. The gene calls are TRBV30 and TRBJ2-2, with D maybe TRBD2 (5 bases). Germline CDR1 reads GTSNPN; CDR2 reads SVGIG (reference sequence). V was pared by 2 bases and J by 0 bases, with 13 bases between. CDR3 length: 16 residues. The CDR3, as DNA: TGTGCCTGGAGTCGAGGGCGCGCCACGAACACCGGGGAGCTGTTTTTT. It yields the protein CAWSRGRATNTGELFF.

V and J are TRBV7-9 and TRBJ2-3; D call uncertain. The germline CDR1 and CDR2 sequences are SEHNR and FQNEAQ (reference sequence). There are 12 residues in the CDR3. V lost 3 bases and J lost 0, with 1 base in between. CDR3 protein: CASSLSTDTQYF. The CDR3 nucleotides read TGTGCCAGCAGCTTGAGCACAGATACGCAGTATTTT.

This chain joins TRBV19 and TRBJ1-3; possibly TRBD1 for D (6 bases). The CDR3 spans 13 residues. The germline gives CDR1 LNHDA, CDR2 SQIVND (reference sequence). The V gene lost 3 bases and the J gene lost 8 bases, with 11 bases spanning the gap. The CDR3 protein is CASSIPGVDTIYF. CDR3 coding DNA: TGTGCCAGTAGTATCCCAGGGGTGGACACCATATATTTT.

The chain recombines TRBV2 with TRBJ1-1; D gene uncertain. Deletions cut 7 bases from V and 1 base from J, with 4 bases between. The CDR3 length is 11 residues. Germline V gene sequence: CDR1 SNHLY, CDR2 FYNNEI. The CDR3 DNA follows: TGTGCCAGCAAGCGGAACACTGAAGCTTTCTTT. Its translation: CASKRNTEAFF.